Listed here are 5 T cell receptor beta chains from one sample, sequenced in a study of beta chain features in type 1 diabetes. Notes on the study in general: Among all four CD4+ subsets, Type 1 diabetes patients had TCRB CDR3s that were moderately but significantly shorter.

Investigators reverse transcribed all isolated RNA, so they sequenced expressed TCRB transcripts. TCRdb keeps only in-frame clones here, not all; method: immunoSEQ multiplex PCR. The table records hundreds of thousands of clones, about an eighth of them present only once. No cognate antigen is known for these TCRs. Sequencing input: naive CD4+ T cells from blood. The source of these receptors is a man between 18 and 29 years old with type 1 diabetes.

This clone appeared a few times. The genes are TRBV5-1 and TRBJ2-3; D remains unclear. This CDR3 comprises 15 residues. Trimming cost V 1 base and J 0 bases, with 9 bases left between them. Per the germline V gene, CDR1 is SGHRS and CDR2 is YFSETQ. CDR3 loop: CASSLQAESTDTQYF. The CDR3 bases are TGCGCCAGCAGCTTGCAGGCGGAAAGCACAGATACGCAGTATTTT.

There are a few counts of this clone. The chain recombines TRBV7-8 with TRBJ1-1; no clear D. V was trimmed by 6 bases and J by 4 bases, leaving 6 bases between them. The CDR3 sequence is 11 residues long. Germline CDR1 SGHVS, CDR2 FQNEAQ. The CDR3 DNA reads TGTGCCAGCAGTTCTCCCACTGAAGCTTTCTTT. This translates into CASSSPTEAFF.

This chain connects TRBV2 to TRBJ2-7; possible D gene TRBD2, 5 bases. Trimming left V 10 bases short and J 7 bases short, with 14 bases between. This CDR3 has 11 residues. Germline-derived CDR1 and CDR2 are SNHLY and FYNNEI. The CDR3 protein is CATRGRGEQYF. CDR3 coding DNA: TGTGCCACCCGAGGGCGAGGGGAGCAGTACTTC.

This clone has just one count. This sequence joins TRBV7-9 and TRBJ2-5; 7 bases agree with TRBD1. Per germline, CDR1 SEHNR and CDR2 FQNEAQ (reference sequence). With V trimmed by 6 bases and J by 5 bases, 15 bases remained unmatched. This CDR3 comprises 16 residues. CDR3 in DNA: TGTGCCAGCAGATTACGAGGGGGCGACTGGCAGGAGACCCAGTACTTC. Translated: CASRLRGGDWQETQYF.

This chain uses TRBV7-8 with TRBJ1-1, with a tentative D call TRBD1 (6 bases). The CDR3 is 16 residues long. CDR1 and CDR2 from the germline V gene are SGHVS and FQNEAQ. V was trimmed by 3 bases and J by 0 bases, leaving 14 bases between them. In DNA, the CDR3 is TGTGCCAGCAGCTTCGGACAGATATCTATGAACACTGAAGCTTTCTTT. This encodes CASSFGQISMNTEAFF.